This passage covers 10 T cell receptor beta chains from one sample sequenced in a study of regulatory T cells in long-lasting Graves disease. Time point specified: persistent/refractory GD, antithyroid drugs over 5 years with positive TRAb. The TCR library was made from RNA extracted from PBMCs. Assembly of TCR beta libraries relied on iRepertoire HTBI primers together with Arm-PCR of CDR3 regions. TCRdb processed the multiplex PCR reads anew with MiXCR; each CDR3 protein has one entry. There are about half a million distinct CDR3 sequences in the sample; under 25% occur only once, and approximately 14% lies in the top ten. The sample was peripheral blood mononuclear cells (PBMCs), taken when the disease was refractory, from a patient treated with antithyroid drugs. The receptors derive from a female donor with Graves disease.

At least ten counts were recorded for this clonotype. The chain has TRBV2 and TRBJ1-2; 7 bases match TRBD1. The CDR3 contains 18 residues. Germline V CDR1 and CDR2: SNHLY, FYNNEI. The trim removed 5 bases at V and 0 bases at J, leaving 15 bases unmatched. Here the CDR3 reads CASSKYRDSLTTNYGYTF. The CDR3 DNA sequence: TGTGCCAGCAGTAAATACAGGGACAGCCTTACCACTAACTATGGCTACACCTTC.

V and J are TRBV3-1 and TRBJ2-7; 7 bases agree with TRBD1. The V and J ends lost 8 bases and 4 bases, in that order; junction bases with no gene match: 8. Germline CDR1 LGHDT, CDR2 YNNKEL (reference sequence). CDR3 size: 13 residues. The CDR3 sequence is CASQGGAFYEQYF. The CDR3 DNA reads TGTGCCAGCCAAGGGGGCGCCTTTTACGAGCAGTACTTC.

This clonotype was observed many times. V is TRBV20-1 and J is TRBJ1-1; D is undetermined. CDR1 is DFQATT, CDR2 SNEGSKA, per germline (reference sequence). V lost 6 bases and J 3 bases, leaving 14 bases between the germline ends. The CDR3 is 13 amino acids. In nucleotides, the CDR3 is TGCAGTGCCAACTCTCAGTTGGACACTGAAGCTTTCTTT. Amino acids: CSANSQLDTEAFF.

There are a few counts of this clonotype. The chain uses TRBV5-6 and TRBJ1-2; 9 bases agree with TRBD1. V shed 4 bases, J shed 2 bases, and the junction held 12 bases outside the gene matches. This CDR3 is built from 17 residues. In germline, CDR1 is SGHDT, CDR2 YYEEEE. CDR3 amino acids: CASSGGYRDRVNYGYTF. CDR3 nucleotides: TGTGCCAGCAGCGGCGGTTACCGGGACAGGGTCAACTATGGCTACACCTTC.

V and J are TRBV6-1 and TRBJ1-3; D is unclear. V lost 2 bases to trimming and J lost 0 bases, with 8 bases between them. Germline-derived CDR1 and CDR2 are MNHNS and SASEGT. This CDR3 has 15 residues. The CDR3 coding sequence is TGTGCCAGCAGTGAATACATCCTCTCTGGAAACACCATATATTTT. Its translation: CASSEYILSGNTIYF.

The V gene is TRBV28, the J gene TRBJ2-7, with TRBD2 identical over 8 bases. CDR3 length: 16 amino acids. Germline CDR1 and CDR2: MDHEN and SYDVKM. The junction had 11 bases not matched to a gene; V was cut back by 5 bases and J by 2 bases. CDR3 in DNA: TGTGCCAGCAGTCCTTCCCTGGCGGGGGGAACCTACGAGCAGTACTTC. Protein: CASSPSLAGGTYEQYF.

With regard to this clonotype: A read error may explain this, as a much larger clone is one base away. CDR3 protein: CASKFTDTRYF. The CDR3 nucleotides read TGTGCCAGCAAGTTCACAGATACGCGGTATTTT. The rearrangement joins TRBV2 to TRBJ2-3; D remains unclear. Germline V gene sequence: CDR1 SNHLY, CDR2 FYNNEI. This CDR3 region has 11 residues.

This clonotype was counted between two and nine times. The V and J genes are TRBV5-4 and TRBJ2-7; TRBD2 matches at 12 bases. The CDR3 runs to 17 residues. V shed 4 bases, J shed 1 base, and the junction held 9 bases outside the gene matches. Germline V gene lookup returns CDR1 SGHNT and CDR2 YYREEE (reference sequence). CDR3 nucleotide sequence: TGTGCCAGCAGCCAAGGACTAGCGGGGATAATATCCTACGAGCAGTACTTC. Protein product: CASSQGLAGIISYEQYF.

This clonotype has only a few counts. The J gene is TRBJ2-2, the V gene TRBV12-3 or TRBV12-4; TRBD2 matches 7 bases. This CDR3 region has 16 residues. Trimming at V came to 5 bases and at J to 6 bases, leaving 12 bases not matched to a gene. The CDR3 DNA sequence: TGTGCCAGCAGTGAAGGACTAGGCGGGAATGCCGGGGAGCTGTTTTTT. It specifies CASSEGLGGNAGELFF.

This chain links TRBV28 with TRBJ2-2, with a possible D match to TRBD1 (5 bases). CDR1 and CDR2 (germline): MDHEN, SYDVKM. With 4 bases removed from V and 0 bases from J, the gap between germline ends came to 12 bases. The length of the CDR3 is 16 residues. CDR3 nucleotides: TGTGCCAGCAGTTCCCAGGGCAGACCGAACACCGGGGAGCTGTTTTTT. It translates to CASSSQGRPNTGELFF.